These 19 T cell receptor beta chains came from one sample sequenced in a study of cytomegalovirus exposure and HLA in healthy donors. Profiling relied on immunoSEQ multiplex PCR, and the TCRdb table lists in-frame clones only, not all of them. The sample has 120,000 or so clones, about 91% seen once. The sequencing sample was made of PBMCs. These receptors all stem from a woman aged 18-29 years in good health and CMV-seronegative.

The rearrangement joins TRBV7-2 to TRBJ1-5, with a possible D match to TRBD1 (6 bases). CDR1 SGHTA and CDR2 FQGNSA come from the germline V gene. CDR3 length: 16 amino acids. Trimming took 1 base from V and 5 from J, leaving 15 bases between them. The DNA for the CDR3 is TGTGCCAGCAGCTTAGGGCGGGGGGGCGCGGATCAGCCCCAGCATTTT. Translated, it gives CASSLGRGGADQPQHF.

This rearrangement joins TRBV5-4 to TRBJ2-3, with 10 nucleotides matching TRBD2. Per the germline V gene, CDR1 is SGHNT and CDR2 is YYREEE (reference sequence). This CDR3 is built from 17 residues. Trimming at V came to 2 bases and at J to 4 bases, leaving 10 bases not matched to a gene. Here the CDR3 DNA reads TGTGCCAGCAGCTTAGGAGCGGGAGGGGAGGGGCCAGATACGCAGTATTTT. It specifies CASSLGAGGEGPDTQYF.

The CDR3 DNA follows: TGTGCCACCAGCGTGAGCCGGGGAGGTGGACAAGAGACCCAGTACTTC. Translation: CATSVSRGGGQETQYF. This chain links TRBV15 with TRBJ2-5; D perhaps matches TRBD2 (6 bases). The CDR3 contains 16 residues. CDR1 is LNHNV, CDR2 YYDKDF, per germline (reference sequence). Trimming removed 5 bases from V and 2 bases from J, with 18 bases in between.

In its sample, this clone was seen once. This CDR3 is CASSYSRETQYF. The CDR3 DNA is TGTGCCAGCAGTTACTCGAGAGAGACCCAGTACTTC. This chain joins TRBV6-6 and TRBJ2-5; D is uncertain. V lost 0 bases, J lost 4 bases, and 3 bases lay in between. In germline, CDR1 is MNHNY, CDR2 SVGAGI (reference sequence). The CDR3 spans 12 residues.

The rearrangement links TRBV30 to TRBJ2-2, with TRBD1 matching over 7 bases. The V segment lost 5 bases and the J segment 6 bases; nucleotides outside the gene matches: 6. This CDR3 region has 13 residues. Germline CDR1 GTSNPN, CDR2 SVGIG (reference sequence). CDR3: CAWGRTGPGELFF. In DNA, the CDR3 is TGTGCCTGGGGTAGGACAGGCCCCGGGGAGCTGTTTTTT. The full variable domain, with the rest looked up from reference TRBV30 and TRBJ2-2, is SQTIHQWPATLVQPVGSPLSLECTVEGTSNPNLYWYRQAAGRGLQLLFYSVGIGQISSEVPQNLSASRPQDRQFILSSKKLLLSDSGFYLCAWGRTGPGELFFGEGSRLTVL.

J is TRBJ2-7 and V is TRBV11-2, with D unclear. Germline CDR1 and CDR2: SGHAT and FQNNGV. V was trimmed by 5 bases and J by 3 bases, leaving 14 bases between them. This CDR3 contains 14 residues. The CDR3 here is CASSLPISGYEQYF. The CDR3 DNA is TGTGCCAGCAGCCTCCCGATCTCCGGCTACGAGCAGTACTTC.

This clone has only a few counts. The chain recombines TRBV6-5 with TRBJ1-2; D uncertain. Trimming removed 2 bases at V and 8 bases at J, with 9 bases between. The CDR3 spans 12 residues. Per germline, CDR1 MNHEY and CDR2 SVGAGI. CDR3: CASSYGGRGYTF. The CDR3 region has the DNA TGTGCCAGCAGTTACGGTGGGCGAGGCTACACCTTC.

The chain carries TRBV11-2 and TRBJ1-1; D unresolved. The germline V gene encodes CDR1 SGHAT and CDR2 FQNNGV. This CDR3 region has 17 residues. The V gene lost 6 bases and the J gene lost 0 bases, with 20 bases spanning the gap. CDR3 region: CASSFRITDIVNTEAFF. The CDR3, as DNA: TGTGCCAGCAGTTTTCGAATTACAGACATAGTGAACACTGAAGCTTTCTTT.

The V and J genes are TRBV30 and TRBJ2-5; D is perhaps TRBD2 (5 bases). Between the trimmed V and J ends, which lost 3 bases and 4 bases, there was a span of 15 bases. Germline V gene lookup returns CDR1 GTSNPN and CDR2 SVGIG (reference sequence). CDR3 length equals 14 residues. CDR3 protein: CAWSPLGGLETQYF. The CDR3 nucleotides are TGTGCCTGGAGCCCTCTTGGCGGGCTAGAGACCCAGTACTTC. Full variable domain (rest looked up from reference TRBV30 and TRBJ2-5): SQTIHQWPATLVQPVGSPLSLECTVEGTSNPNLYWYRQAAGRGLQLLFYSVGIGQISSEVPQNLSASRPQDRQFILSSKKLLLSDSGFYLCAWSPLGGLETQYFGPGTRLLVL.

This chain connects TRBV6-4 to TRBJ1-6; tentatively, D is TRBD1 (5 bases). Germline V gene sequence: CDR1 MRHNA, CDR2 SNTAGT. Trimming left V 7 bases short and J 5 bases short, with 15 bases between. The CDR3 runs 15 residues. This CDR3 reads CASKKTALDNSPLHF. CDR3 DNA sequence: TGTGCCAGCAAAAAGACAGCTCTGGATAATTCACCCCTCCACTTT.

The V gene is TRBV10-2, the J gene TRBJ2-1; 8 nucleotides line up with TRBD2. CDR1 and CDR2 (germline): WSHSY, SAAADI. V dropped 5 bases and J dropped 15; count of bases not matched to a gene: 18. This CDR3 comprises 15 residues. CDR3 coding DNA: TGCGCCAGCAGTCAATCAGATATCGGGACTAGTACCCCGTTCTTC. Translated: CASSQSDIGTSTPFF.

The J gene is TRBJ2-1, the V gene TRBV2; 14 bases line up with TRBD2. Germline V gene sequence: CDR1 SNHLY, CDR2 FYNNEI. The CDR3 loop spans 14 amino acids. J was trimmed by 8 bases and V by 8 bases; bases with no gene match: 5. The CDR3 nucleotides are TGTGCCAGCCGGGGACTAGCGGGAGTCGATGAGCAGTTCTTC. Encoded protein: CASRGLAGVDEQFF. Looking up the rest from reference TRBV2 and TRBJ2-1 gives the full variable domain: EPEVTQTPSHQVTQMGQEVILRCVPISNHLYFYWYRQILGQKVEFLVSFYNNEISEKSEIFDDQFSVERPDGSNFTLKIRSTKLEDSAMYFCASRGLAGVDEQFFGPGTRLTVL.

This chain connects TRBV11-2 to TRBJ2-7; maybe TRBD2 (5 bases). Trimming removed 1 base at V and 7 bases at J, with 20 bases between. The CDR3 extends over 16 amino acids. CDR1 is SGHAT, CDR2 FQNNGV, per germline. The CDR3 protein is CASSLGRLEALREQYF. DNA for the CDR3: TGTGCCAGCAGCTTAGGCCGACTGGAGGCCTTAAGGGAGCAGTACTTC.

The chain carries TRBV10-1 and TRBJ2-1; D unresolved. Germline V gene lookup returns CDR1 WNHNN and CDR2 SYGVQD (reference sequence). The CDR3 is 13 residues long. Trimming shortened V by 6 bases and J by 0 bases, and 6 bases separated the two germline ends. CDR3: CASSPGSYNEQFF. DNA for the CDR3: TGCGCCAGCAGCCCGGGCTCCTACAATGAGCAGTTCTTC.

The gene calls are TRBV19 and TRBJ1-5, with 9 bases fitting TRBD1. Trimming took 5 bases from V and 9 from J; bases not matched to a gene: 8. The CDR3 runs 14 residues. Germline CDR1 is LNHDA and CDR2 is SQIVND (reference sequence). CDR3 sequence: CASSPGQGHWPQHF. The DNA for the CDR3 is TGTGCCAGTAGTCCGGGACAGGGACATTGGCCCCAGCATTTT.

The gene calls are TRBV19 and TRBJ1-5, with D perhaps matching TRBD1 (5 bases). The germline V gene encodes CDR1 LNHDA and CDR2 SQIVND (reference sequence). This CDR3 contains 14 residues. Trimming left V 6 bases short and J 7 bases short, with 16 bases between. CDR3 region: CASSPDSPIQPQHF. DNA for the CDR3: TGTGCCAGTAGCCCCGACAGCCCCATCCAGCCCCAGCATTTT.

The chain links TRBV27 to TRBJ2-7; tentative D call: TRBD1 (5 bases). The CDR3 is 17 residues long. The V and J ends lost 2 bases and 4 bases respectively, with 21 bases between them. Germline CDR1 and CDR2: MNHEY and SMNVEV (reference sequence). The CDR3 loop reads CASSLVWPGQSGYEQYF. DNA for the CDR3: TGTGCCAGCAGTTTAGTTTGGCCAGGGCAAAGTGGTTACGAGCAGTACTTC.

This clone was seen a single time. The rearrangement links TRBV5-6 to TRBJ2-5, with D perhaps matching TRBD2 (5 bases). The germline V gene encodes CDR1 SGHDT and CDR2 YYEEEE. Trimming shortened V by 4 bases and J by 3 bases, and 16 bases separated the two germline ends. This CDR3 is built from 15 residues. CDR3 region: CASSPYQRYKETQYF. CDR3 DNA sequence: TGTGCCAGCAGCCCCTACCAGCGGTATAAAGAGACCCAGTACTTC.

In nucleotides, the CDR3 is TGTGCCTGGAGTGCAGGGGCCGAGCAGTACGTC. Protein: CAWSAGAEQYV. This chain joins TRBV30 and TRBJ2-7; D might be TRBD1 (6 bases). The CDR3 spans 11 residues. V dropped 1 base and J dropped 6 bases, with 7 bases sitting between them. Looked up from germline, CDR1 is GTSNPN and CDR2 is SVGIG (reference sequence).